The clone carrying this T cell receptor beta chain was counted between two and nine times. After constant-region reverse-primer amplification, full-length variable regions underwent semi-nested PCR with Nested Universal Primer A. Each CDR3 protein gets one entry after TCRdb re-called the 5' RACE reads with MiXCR. The repertoire holds 25,000 to 40,000 distinct CDR3 sequences, around a quarter seen once, with roughly 4% in the top ten. Memory CD4+ cells were defined as CD4+CD45RO+CD25-. The J segment lost 5 bases and the V segment lost 2 bases, leaving 2 bases of the junction unmatched. CDR1 and CDR2 from the germline V gene are MNHEY and SVGAGI. The CDR3 is 15 amino acids.

The J gene is TRBJ1-6, the V gene TRBV6-5, with 8 bases aligning to TRBD1. The TCR comes from a female donor with breast cancer. Sequencing was done on a sample of memory CD4+ T cells sorted from blood. Subset described: memory CD4+ T cells, CD4+CD45RO+CD25-. CDR3 sequence (DNA): TGTGCCAGCAGTTACCAGGACAGGGATAATTCACCCCTCCACTTT. Amino acid sequence: CASSYQDRDNSPLHF.